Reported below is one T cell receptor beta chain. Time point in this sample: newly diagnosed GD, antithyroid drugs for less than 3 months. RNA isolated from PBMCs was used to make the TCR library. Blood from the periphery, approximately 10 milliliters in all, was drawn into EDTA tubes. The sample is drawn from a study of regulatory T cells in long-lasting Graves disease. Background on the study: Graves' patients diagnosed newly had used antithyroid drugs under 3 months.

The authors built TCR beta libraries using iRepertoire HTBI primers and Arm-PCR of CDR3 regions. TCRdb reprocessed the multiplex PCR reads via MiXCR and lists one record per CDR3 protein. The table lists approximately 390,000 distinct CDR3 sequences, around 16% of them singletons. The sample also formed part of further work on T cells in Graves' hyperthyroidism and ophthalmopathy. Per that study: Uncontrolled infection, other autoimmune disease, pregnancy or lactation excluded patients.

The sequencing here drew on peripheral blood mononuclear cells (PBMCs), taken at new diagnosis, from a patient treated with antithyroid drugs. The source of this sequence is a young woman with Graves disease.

In DNA form, the CDR3 reads TGTGCCATCAGTCTCGGGGGGGCCCTGGATACGCAGTATTTT. Translating it yields CAISLGGALDTQYF. This chain links TRBV10-3 with TRBJ2-3, with 8 nucleotides matching TRBD2. The length of the CDR3 is 14 residues. The V segment lost 5 bases and the J segment 6 bases; nucleotides outside the gene matches: 7. The germline CDR1 and CDR2 sequences are ENHRY and SYGVKD.